A selection of T cell receptor beta chains follows, all from one sample in a study of cytomegalovirus exposure and HLA in healthy donors. The repertoire was sequenced with immunoSEQ multiplex PCR; TCRdb's copy has only in-frame clones and lacks some. The data hold tens of thousands of clones, with approximately 69% observed a single time. Sequenced: PBMCs. The receptors stem from a woman in her 50s in good health and CMV-seropositive. The CDR3 runs from the conserved cysteine through the conserved F or W. The order of the fields is J gene, clone size, V gene, CDR3 protein. Clone sizes are given selectively: once, few, many, or a class where the clone is expanded.

TRBJ2-1 few TRBV9 CASSPSTSKDEQFF
TRBJ1-2 few TRBV28 CASTGVGNYGYTF
TRBJ2-2 few TRBV18 CASSPPGQGNTGELFF
TRBJ1-1 . TRBV5-6 CASSLIGTGGLEAFF
TRBJ2-7 . TRBV13 CASSSRGHWGYEQYF
TRBJ2-7 . TRBV11-2 CASSLELAGGPGYEQYF
TRBJ1-3 once TRBV5-8 CASDRGLRDTIYF
TRBJ1-2 once TRBV30 CAWVDRNYGYTF
TRBJ1-2 few TRBV5-4 CASSLDSGVGSGGYTF
TRBJ2-2 . TRBV30 CARQGNTGELFF
TRBJ2-1 . TRBV5-1 CASSFWTGLGNEQFF
TRBJ2-3 . TRBV30 CAWSVPGGDTQYF